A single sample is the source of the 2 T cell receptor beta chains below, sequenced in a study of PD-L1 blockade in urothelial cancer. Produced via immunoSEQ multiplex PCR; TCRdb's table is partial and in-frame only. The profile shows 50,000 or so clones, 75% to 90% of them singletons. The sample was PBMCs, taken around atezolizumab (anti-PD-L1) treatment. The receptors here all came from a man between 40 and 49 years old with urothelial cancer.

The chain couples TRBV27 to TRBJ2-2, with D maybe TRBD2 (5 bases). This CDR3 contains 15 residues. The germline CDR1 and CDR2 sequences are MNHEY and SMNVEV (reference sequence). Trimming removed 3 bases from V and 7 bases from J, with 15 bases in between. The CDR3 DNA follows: TGTGCCAGCAGTTTTATGGCAGCGGTTATCGGGGAGCTGTTTTTT. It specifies CASSFMAAVIGELFF.

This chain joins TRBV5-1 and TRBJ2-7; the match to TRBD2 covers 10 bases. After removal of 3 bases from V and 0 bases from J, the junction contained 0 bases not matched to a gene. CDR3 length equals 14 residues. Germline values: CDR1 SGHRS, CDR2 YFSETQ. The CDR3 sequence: CASSSSGSSYEQYF. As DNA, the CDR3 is TGCGCCAGCAGCTCTAGCGGGAGCTCCTACGAGCAGTACTTC.